The 27 T cell receptor beta chains reported below all come from one sample, sequenced in a study of cytomegalovirus exposure and HLA in healthy donors. The PCR was carried out with 60 Vbeta primers and 13 Jbeta primers. Assay used: immunoSEQ multiplex PCR; TCRdb lists only in-frame clones, some missing. The repertoire consists of around 160,000 clones, with 75% to 90% occurring once and the leading ten covering roughly 2%. The sample taken for sequencing was PBMCs. Receptors were obtained from a human donor in good health.

This sequence joins TRBV19 and TRBJ1-4, with a tentative D call TRBD1 (6 bases). Germline assignment: CDR1 LNHDA and CDR2 SQIVND (reference sequence). Trimming shortened V by 3 bases and J by 7 bases, and 18 bases separated the two germline ends. The CDR3 has 16 residues. In nucleotides, the CDR3 is TGTGCCAGTAGTATCGTCGGCAGGGGTAGAGTTGAAAAACTGTTTTTT. Translating it yields CASSIVGRGRVEKLFF.

The chain links TRBV5-1 to TRBJ2-5, with D uncertain. This CDR3 is built from 12 residues. The V gene's germline CDR1 is SGHRS and CDR2 YFSETQ. With 0 bases removed from V and 5 bases from J, the gap between germline ends came to 5 bases. The CDR3: CASSLVRETQYF. The CDR3 region has the DNA TGCGCCAGCAGCTTGGTACGGGAGACCCAGTACTTC. The full variable domain, completed using reference TRBV5-1 and TRBJ2-5, is KAGVTQTPRYLIKTRGQQVTLSCSPISGHRSVSWYQQTPGQGLQFLFEYFSETQRNKGNFPGRFSGRQFSNSRSEMNVSTLELGDSALYLCASSLVRETQYFGPGTRLLVL.

The rearrangement uses TRBV19 and TRBJ2-1, with a tentative D call TRBD2 (7 bases). Per germline, CDR1 LNHDA and CDR2 SQIVND (reference sequence). This CDR3 has 14 residues. With 10 bases removed from V and 4 bases from J, the gap between germline ends came to 17 bases. The CDR3 sequence: CATGGARAYNEQFF. The CDR3 DNA reads TGTGCCACTGGGGGGGCCAGAGCATACAATGAGCAGTTCTTC. The full variable domain, with the rest looked up from reference TRBV19 and TRBJ2-1, is DGGITQSPKYLFRKEGQNVTLSCEQNLNHDAMYWYRQDPGQGLRLIYYSQIVNDFQKGDIAEGYSVSREKKESFPLTVTSAQKNPTAFYLCATGGARAYNEQFFGPGTRLTVL.

The rearrangement uses TRBV11-2 and TRBJ2-4; possibly TRBD2 for D (6 bases). CDR1 SGHAT and CDR2 FQNNGV come from the germline V gene. Trimming stripped 6 bases from V and 6 bases from J, with 12 bases between. This CDR3 comprises 13 residues. CDR3 coding DNA: TGTGCCAGCAGTGGGACTGGGGGAAACATTCAGTACTTC. Protein product: CASSGTGGNIQYF. Full variable domain (outside the CDR3, taken from reference TRBV11-2 and TRBJ2-4): EAGVAQSPRYKIIEKRQSVAFWCNPISGHATLYWYQQILGQGPKLLIQFQNNGVVDDSQLPKDRFSAERLKGVDSTLKIQPAKLEDSAVYLCASSGTGGNIQYFGAGTRLSVL.

In DNA form, the CDR3 reads TGCGCCAGCAGCTTGGATGTGGGGGGGAGCACAGATACGCAGTATTTT. Protein: CASSLDVGGSTDTQYF. The V call is TRBV5-1, the J call TRBJ2-3, with 7 bases matching TRBD2. The CDR3 loop spans 16 amino acids. Germline values: CDR1 SGHRS, CDR2 YFSETQ. Trimming removed 0 bases from V and 0 bases from J; junction bases left unmatched: 4.

The chain combines TRBV11-3 with TRBJ2-7, with no clear D. V was cut by 1 base and J by 5 bases, with 6 bases left in between. Germline V gene sequence: CDR1 SGHNT, CDR2 YENEEA. This CDR3 comprises 12 residues. CDR3 nucleotides: TGTGCCAGCAGCTTAGTTGTCGACGAGCAGTACTTC. This translates into CASSLVVDEQYF.

The genes are TRBV6-4 and TRBJ1-2; TRBD1 might be the D (5 bases). This CDR3 has 14 residues. Trimming pared 5 bases from V and 0 bases from J, leaving 10 bases between. CDR1 and CDR2 from the germline V gene are MRHNA and SNTAGT. The CDR3 sequence: CASSLRQPNYGYTF. DNA of the CDR3: TGTGCCAGCAGTTTAAGACAGCCTAACTATGGCTACACCTTC.

This clone was counted between two and nine times. The J gene is TRBJ1-1, the V gene TRBV7-2; 8 nucleotides line up with TRBD1. The germline V gene has CDR1 SGHTA and CDR2 FQGNSA. The junction had 7 bases not matched to a gene; V was cut back by 6 bases and J by 1 base. The CDR3 contains 15 residues. The CDR3 here is CASSQGQGKNTEAFF. The DNA for the CDR3 is TGTGCCAGCAGTCAAGGACAGGGAAAGAACACTGAAGCTTTCTTT. Looking up the rest from reference TRBV7-2 and TRBJ1-1 gives the full variable domain: GAGVSQSPSNKVTEKGKDVELRCDPISGHTALYWYRQSLGQGLEFLIYFQGNSAPDKSGLPSDRFSAERTGGSVSTLTIQRTQQEDSAVYLCASSQGQGKNTEAFFGQGTRLTVV.

The chain links TRBV11-3 to TRBJ1-2; D gene ambiguous. V gave up 4 bases and J gave up 7 bases, with 10 bases separating them. CDR1 SGHNT and CDR2 YENEEA come from the germline V gene. The CDR3 length is 12 residues. This chain's CDR3 is CASSSGEIGYTF. The CDR3 bases are TGTGCCAGCAGCTCGGGAGAAATTGGCTACACCTTC.

This clone came up many times. Here the CDR3 reads CASSQEGGRDYGYTF. In DNA, the CDR3 is TGTGCCAGCAGCCAAGAGGGGGGGAGGGACTATGGCTACACCTTC. The chain has TRBV4-2 and TRBJ1-2; possible D gene TRBD1, 5 bases. The germline V and J ends were trimmed by 0 bases and 3 bases, with 11 bases remaining between them. The germline V gene encodes CDR1 LGHNA and CDR2 YNFKEQ. The CDR3 loop spans 15 amino acids.

The gene calls are TRBV29-1 and TRBJ2-5; TRBD2 aligns across 13 bases. The J segment lost 5 bases and the V segment lost 4 bases, leaving 7 bases of the junction unmatched. CDR1 SQVTM and CDR2 ANQGSEA come from the germline V gene. The CDR3 consists of 15 residues. The CDR3: CSVGTSGGAGETQYF. The CDR3 DNA sequence: TGCAGCGTTGGTACTAGCGGGGGGGCCGGGGAGACCCAGTACTTC. Full variable domain (outside the CDR3, taken from reference TRBV29-1 and TRBJ2-5): SAVISQKPSRDICQRGTSLTIQCQVDSQVTMMFWYRQQPGQSLTLIATANQGSEATYESGFVIDKFPISRPNLTFSTLTVSNMSPEDSSIYLCSVGTSGGAGETQYFGPGTRLLVL.

The chain couples TRBV7-3 to TRBJ2-2; D uncertain. This CDR3 is built from 13 residues. Germline CDR1 and CDR2: SGHTA and FQGTGA. V gave up 2 bases and J gave up 7 bases, with 8 bases separating them. The CDR3: CASSLPRSGELFF. The CDR3 bases are TGTGCCAGCAGCTTACCTCGGAGCGGGGAGCTGTTTTTT.

The chain carries TRBV18 and TRBJ2-7; 8 bases line up with TRBD2. The CDR3 is 14 amino acids. The V gene's germline CDR1 is KGHSH and CDR2 LQKENI. V dropped 2 bases and J dropped 2; count of bases not matched to a gene: 2. The CDR3 here is CASSPELAAYEQYF. The CDR3 DNA is TGTGCCAGCTCACCAGAACTAGCGGCCTACGAGCAGTACTTC.

The V call is TRBV7-6, the J call TRBJ2-3; 7 bases are a match to TRBD2. The CDR3 is made up of 16 amino acids. Germline V gene data show CDR1 as SGHVS and CDR2 as FNYEAQ. The trim removed 4 bases at V and 5 bases at J, leaving 12 bases unmatched. Written as DNA, the CDR3 is TGTGCCAGCAGCTCCCGGCGTACTAGCGATCGAGATACGCAGTATTTT. Translated: CASSSRRTSDRDTQYF.

The rearrangement joins TRBV10-3 to TRBJ2-6; possibly TRBD1 for D (5 bases). The CDR3 runs 17 residues. V shed 3 bases and J shed 0 bases, with 12 bases lying between them. Germline loops: CDR1 ENHRY, CDR2 SYGVKD. CDR3 sequence (DNA): TGTGCCATCAGTGAATGGGGCATGGGCTCTGGGGCCAACGTCCTGACTTTC. It is translated as CAISEWGMGSGANVLTF.

The V call is TRBV5-4, the J call TRBJ2-7; possible D gene TRBD1, 6 bases. V dropped 4 bases and J dropped 3 bases, with 17 bases sitting between them. This CDR3 contains 15 residues. Germline V lookup: CDR1 SGHNT, CDR2 YYREEE (reference sequence). CDR3 sequence (DNA): TGTGCCAGCAGCGACGACAGGAAGATCGTCTACGAGCAGTACTTC. Amino acid sequence: CASSDDRKIVYEQYF.

This clone was observed a few times. The J gene is TRBJ1-4, the V gene TRBV7-8; no clear D gene. The CDR3 spans 16 residues. The germline V gene encodes CDR1 SGHVS and CDR2 FQNEAQ. Trimming shortened V by 3 bases and J by 0 bases, and 11 bases separated the two germline ends. CDR3 DNA: TGTGCCAGCAGCTTGGCACACCTGGCAACTAATGAAAAACTGTTTTTT. Its protein is CASSLAHLATNEKLFF.

This chain uses TRBV4-1 with TRBJ2-7; a weak D match, TRBD2 (6 bases). The CDR3 extends over 14 amino acids. V was clipped by 8 bases and J by 2 bases, with 16 bases between them. Germline CDR1 and CDR2: MGHRA and YSYEKL. The CDR3 protein is CASGRLFGTYEQYF. The CDR3 bases are TGCGCCAGCGGGAGGTTGTTCGGCACCTACGAGCAGTACTTC.

This clone was detected a few times. V usage is TRBV10-1 and J usage is TRBJ1-1, with TRBD1 as a possible D gene (5 bases). The length of the CDR3 is 15 residues. V was cut by 0 bases and J by 0 bases, with 8 bases left in between. Germline loops: CDR1 WNHNN, CDR2 SYGVQD (reference sequence). The CDR3 DNA sequence: TGCGCCAGCAGTGAGTCTAGGGGAATGAACACTGAAGCTTTCTTT. This gives the protein CASSESRGMNTEAFF.

V usage is TRBV15 and J usage is TRBJ1-5, with D hard to call. Per germline, CDR1 LNHNV and CDR2 YYDKDF (reference sequence). This CDR3 is built from 13 residues. The V end lost 1 base, the J end lost 5 bases, and 6 bases lay between the germline ends. The CDR3 nucleotides read TGTGCCACCAGCAGAGCCAGATATCAGCCCCAGCATTTT. Translating it yields CATSRARYQPQHF. Filled out from reference TRBV15 and TRBJ1-5, the complete variable domain reads DAMVIQNPRYQVTQFGKPVTLSCSQTLNHNVMYWYQQKSSQAPKLLFHYYDKDFNNEADTPDNFQSRRPNTSFCFLDIRSPGLGDTAMYLCATSRARYQPQHFGDGTRLSIL.

The J gene is TRBJ2-7, the V gene TRBV5-1; 12 nucleotides match TRBD2. The CDR3 length is 16 residues. J gave up 2 bases and V 4 bases, and 7 bases lay outside the gene matches. Per the germline V gene, CDR1 is SGHRS and CDR2 is YFSETQ. As DNA, the CDR3 is TGCGCCAGCAGCCCCAGGACTAGCGGGGACACCTACGAGCAGTACTTC. It is translated as CASSPRTSGDTYEQYF.

V usage is TRBV10-1 and J usage is TRBJ1-1, with D maybe TRBD1 (5 bases). V lost 11 bases to trimming and J lost 5 bases, with 18 bases between them. The CDR3 consists of 13 residues. Looked up from germline, CDR1 is WNHNN and CDR2 is SYGVQD (reference sequence). This CDR3 is CAGNRILRTEAFF. The CDR3 DNA sequence: TGCGCCGGAAACAGGATTTTGAGGACTGAAGCTTTCTTT.

The CDR3, as DNA: TGTGCCAGCCCCCCACCCGGACTAGCGGGGGATACAGATACGCAGTATTTT. Amino acid sequence: CASPPPGLAGDTDTQYF. This chain connects TRBV27 to TRBJ2-3; TRBD2 matches 13 bases. The CDR3 length is 17 residues. Looked up from germline, CDR1 is MNHEY and CDR2 is SMNVEV (reference sequence). After removal of 8 bases from V and 3 bases from J, the junction contained 11 bases not matched to a gene.

The chain joins TRBV7-9 to TRBJ1-4; TRBD1 matches at 12 bases. The CDR3 extends over 19 amino acids. V shed 5 bases, J shed 8 bases, and the junction held 18 bases outside the gene matches. The germline CDR1 and CDR2 sequences are SEHNR and FQNEAQ (reference sequence). The CDR3 protein is CASSQPRGTGGLLGEKLFF. The CDR3 DNA follows: TGTGCCAGCAGCCAACCCCGGGGGACAGGGGGCCTTCTGGGCGAAAAACTGTTTTTT.

This chain links TRBV5-4 with TRBJ2-1, with TRBD2 identical over 10 bases. Germline V gene lookup returns CDR1 SGHNT and CDR2 YYREEE (reference sequence). This CDR3 region has 14 residues. The J segment lost 6 bases and the V segment lost 3 bases, leaving 3 bases of the junction unmatched. The CDR3: CASSWTSGGNEQFF. The DNA for the CDR3 is TGTGCCAGCAGCTGGACTAGCGGAGGCAATGAGCAGTTCTTC.

The chain has TRBV5-1 and TRBJ1-1; maybe TRBD1 (5 bases). Trimming removed 2 bases at V and 0 bases at J, with 11 bases between. From germline, CDR1 is SGHRS and CDR2 YFSETQ. This CDR3 spans 15 amino acids. The CDR3 DNA reads TGCGCCAGCAGCTTTGGGGTGGGGCTGAACACTGAAGCTTTCTTT. This codes for CASSFGVGLNTEAFF.

V usage is TRBV4-2 and J usage is TRBJ2-5; D possibly corresponds to TRBD2 (5 bases). The CDR3 contains 15 residues. The germline V and J ends were trimmed by 4 bases and 1 base, with 13 bases remaining between them. From germline, CDR1 is LGHNA and CDR2 YNFKEQ. The CDR3 region has the DNA TGTGCCAGCAGCCCCAACCCGGCGGGCCAAGAGACCCAGTACTTC. This encodes CASSPNPAGQETQYF.